This TCR beta chain was captured by sequencing in a study of blood T cell repertoires in COVID-19. The overall study: Both acute and convalescent COVID-19 samples were obtained from the United States, Italy and Spain.

Germline V lookup: CDR1 SGHDN, CDR2 FVKESK. Trimming removed 3 bases from V and 1 base from J; junction bases left unmatched: 19. The CDR3 contains 20 residues. Here immunoSEQ multiplex PCR was the method, and the copy in TCRdb shows in-frame clones only, minus some. Of under 300,000 clones in the sample, approximately 83% were seen once. Sequenced material: peripheral blood. This chain joins TRBV14 and TRBJ1-2; TRBD1 agrees at 8 bases. The clonotype comes from a woman aged 45-65 years who had recovered from COVID-19. The DNA for the CDR3 is TGTGCCAGCAGCCATCGAGAACCTCGTCTAGGGACAGGATTTAACTATGGCTACACCTTC. It codes for CASSHREPRLGTGFNYGYTF.